This is a list of T cell receptor beta chains from one sample in a study of identical twins. One entry per CDR3 protein results from TCRdb running MiXCR on the 5' RACE reads. The sample consists of 450,000 or so distinct CDR3 sequences, around 14% of them appearing once. These data also formed part of another study, on yellow fever vaccine responses in identical twins.

The specimen was CD4+ T cells sorted from blood. These receptors were collected from a woman aged 18-29 years in good health. CDR3s include the opening cysteine and the closing phenylalanine or tryptophan. The D gene is left open where the match is weak. Some rows have no size entry. The others give once, few or many, or a class for an expanded clone.

D	V	J	size	DNA	CDR3
NA	TRBV4-2	TRBJ2-5	few	TGTGCCAGCAGCCAAGTTACAGGGGGAGGGTGGGAGACCCAGTACTTC	CASSQVTGGGWETQYF
TRBD1	TRBV25-1	TRBJ2-5	NA	TGTGCCAGCAGCGAACTCAGGGGGCGAGAGGTGATGGGGCAAGAGACCCAGTACTTC	CASSELRGREVMGQETQYF
NA	TRBV10-3	TRBJ2-7	few	TGTGCCATCACAGGGGGGGGGCCTGGAACGCACTACGAGCAGTACTTC	CAITGGGPGTHYEQYF
NA	TRBV24-1	TRBJ2-2	NA	TGTGCCACCAGTGATCCGGGGGCGGCCCACACCGGGGAGCTGTTTTTT	CATSDPGAAHTGELFF
TRBD2	TRBV10-3	TRBJ2-3	NA	TGTGCCATCCAGAGGGGTAGCGGGAGCACAGATACGCAGTATTTT	CAIQRGSGSTDTQYF
NA	TRBV4-2	TRBJ2-2	few	TGTGCCAGCAGCCAAGGTCTAGCGCCGAACACCGGGGAGCTGTTTTTT	CASSQGLAPNTGELFF
NA	TRBV12-3/TRBV12-4	TRBJ2-2	NA	TGTGCTTCAGGGCGTTTCACCGGGGAGCTGTTTTTT	CASGRFTGELFF
NA	TRBV5-1	TRBJ2-3	many	TGTGCCAGCAGCTTCCGGGGTGGGGGCACAGATACGCAGTATTTT	CASSFRGGGTDTQYF
NA	TRBV5-1	TRBJ1-3	few	TGCGCCAGCAGCTTAACAGTGCTCAACTCTGGAAACACCATATATTTT	CASSLTVLNSGNTIYF
NA	TRBV9	TRBJ2-5	many	TGTGCCAGCAGCATCGCGGGATCCATCGAGGGGGAGACCCAGTACTTC	CASSIAGSIEGETQYF
NA	TRBV7-2	TRBJ2-6	few	TGTGCCAGCAGCTTAATGACGTCCTCTGGGGCCAACGTCCTGACTTTC	CASSLMTSSGANVLTF
NA	TRBV29-1	TRBJ2-2	few	TGCAGCGTTGAGGAGATCGACAGTAACACCGGGGAGCTGTTTTTT	CSVEEIDSNTGELFF
NA	TRBV9	TRBJ2-3	few	TGTGCCAGCAGCGTCGCGGACACGACAGATACGCAGTATTTT	CASSVADTTDTQYF
TRBD2	TRBV6-1	TRBJ2-1	few	TGTGACAGCAGCACTCAACTAGCGGGGGACTACAATGAGCAGTTCTTC	CDSSTQLAGDYNEQFF
NA	TRBV30	TRBJ2-7	few	TGTGCCTGGAGCAGGGAGGTAATCACCTCCTACGAGCAGTACTTC	CAWSREVITSYEQYF
TRBD1	TRBV29-1	TRBJ2-4	NA	TGCCCCACGGACAGGTTAGCCAAAAACATTCAGTACTTC	CPTDRLAKNIQYF
TRBD2	TRBV29-1	TRBJ2-3	NA	TGCAGCGTTAAAGGACTAGCGGGCCTCACAGATACGCAGTATTTT	CSVKGLAGLTDTQYF
TRBD2	TRBV20-1	TRBJ2-7	few	TGCAGTGCCCCCGAGCGGGGGTCCCCCCTACGATTGCAGTACTTC	CSAPERGSPLRLQYF
TRBD2	TRBV3-1	TRBJ2-7	NA	TGTGCCAGCAGCCAAGATCGACTAGCGGGGGGAAACTCCTACGAGCAGTACTTC	CASSQDRLAGGNSYEQYF
TRBD1	TRBV10-3	TRBJ2-7	many	TGTGCCATAAGAAATGGGCAGGGGGCCTACGAGCAGTACTTC	CAIRNGQGAYEQYF
TRBD1	TRBV20-1	TRBJ2-7	NA	TGCAGTGCTAAAAATCCGGGACAGGGTCCCTACGAGCAGTACTTC	CSAKNPGQGPYEQYF
TRBD1	TRBV5-1	TRBJ2-2	many	TGCGCCAGCGCCACGGGACAGGGTGACACCGGGGAGCTGTTTTTT	CASATGQGDTGELFF
NA	TRBV15	TRBJ2-1	few	TGTGCCACCAGCAGCATTAGCCGTTGGGACAATGAGCAGTTCTTC	CATSSISRWDNEQFF
NA	TRBV20-1	TRBJ2-3	few	TGCAGTGCTTGGGGAGCTAGAGATACGCAGTATTTT	CSAWGARDTQYF
TRBD2	TRBV12-3/TRBV12-4	TRBJ2-5	few	TGTGCCAGCAGGCCAGCGGCGACCCGGGGGGTCCAGTACTTC	CASRPAATRGVQYF
NA	TRBV12-3/TRBV12-4	TRBJ1-1	many	TGTGCCAGCAGGGTAACAGGGAACACTGAAGCTTTCTTT	CASRVTGNTEAFF
TRBD1	TRBV28	TRBJ2-4	NA	TGTGCCAGCACGGCAGGGGGCCCTGGGCGGTACTTC	CASTAGGPGRYF